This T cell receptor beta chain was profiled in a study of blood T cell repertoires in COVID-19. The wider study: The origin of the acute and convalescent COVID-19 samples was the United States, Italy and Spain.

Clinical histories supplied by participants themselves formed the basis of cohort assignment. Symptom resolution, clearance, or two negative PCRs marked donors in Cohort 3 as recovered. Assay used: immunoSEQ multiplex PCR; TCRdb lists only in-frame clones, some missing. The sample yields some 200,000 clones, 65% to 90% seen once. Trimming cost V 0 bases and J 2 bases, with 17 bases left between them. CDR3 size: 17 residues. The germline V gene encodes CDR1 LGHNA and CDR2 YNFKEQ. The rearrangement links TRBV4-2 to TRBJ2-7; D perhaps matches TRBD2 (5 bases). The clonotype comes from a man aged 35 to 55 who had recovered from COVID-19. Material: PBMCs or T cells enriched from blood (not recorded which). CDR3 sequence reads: CASSQDRDSSVAYEQYF. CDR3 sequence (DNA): TGTGCCAGCAGCCAAGATCGGGATTCTTCTGTAGCCTACGAGCAGTACTTC.